This TCR beta chain is drawn from a study of radiation and T cells in renal cell carcinoma. Sequencing was performed with immunoSEQ multiplex PCR; in TCRdb, only in-frame clones are kept and a portion is missing. The data show 60,000 or so clones, about 74% seen once. Trimming took off 0 bases at V and 3 bases at J, with 10 bases between the two ends. Germline V CDR1 and CDR2: SGDLS, YYNGEE. CDR3 length: 14 residues. Comment on this clone: The target antigen is unknown.

The sample's time point: blood 4 weeks post-SBRT, at nephrectomy. The treatment denotes: 15 Gy SBRT to primary tumor, nephrectomy 4 weeks later. Nephrectomy followed 15 Gy stereotactic body radiation by 4 weeks. After SBRT, blood was collected at 2 and 4 weeks, plus baseline. This renal cell carcinoma was of the clear cell type. Study findings and constraints: Top tumor clonotypes rose in blood 2 weeks post-radiation, then contracted.

The chain joins TRBV9 to TRBJ2-7; D ambiguous. Sequenced here: blood, sampled from a patient whose treatment included radiotherapy and nephrectomy. This sequence originates from a man aged 55-75 years with renal cell carcinoma. CDR3 coding DNA: TGTGCCAGCAGCGTAGAAGGGAACTACTACGAGCAGTACTTC. Its translation: CASSVEGNYYEQYF.